Following are 27 T cell receptor beta chains from one sample sequenced in a study of response to subunit inactivated influenza vaccine. TCRdb processed the RT-PCR reads anew with MiXCR; each CDR3 protein has one entry. The data contain 450,000 to 700,000 distinct CDR3 sequences, less than 15% of them singletons. Here the sequenced sample was PBMCs from blood, taken 11 to 12 days after vaccination. These receptors all come from a man aged 45-65 years who received an inactivated influenza vaccine.

This clonotype was observed at least ten times. The V and J genes are TRBV19 and TRBJ2-5, with 8 bases aligning to TRBD1. V was clipped by 5 bases and J by 1 base; unmatched bases: 6. The CDR3 loop spans 15 amino acids. CDR1 and CDR2 from the germline V gene are LNHDA and SQIVND (reference sequence). The CDR3 region is CASSPRDRIQETQYF. CDR3 DNA sequence: TGTGCCAGTAGTCCCCGGGACAGGATCCAAGAGACCCAGTACTTC.

This clonotype was seen a few times. V is TRBV12-3 or TRBV12-4 and J is TRBJ2-2; D unclear. This CDR3 region has 13 residues. Trimming cost V 5 bases and J 6 bases, with 10 bases left between them. The CDR3: CASSGPNAGELFF. The CDR3 nucleotides read TGTGCCAGCAGTGGGCCCAACGCCGGGGAGCTGTTTTTT.

The rearrangement uses TRBV7-2 and TRBJ2-1; no definite D call. Per germline, CDR1 SGHTA and CDR2 FQGNSA. Trimming cost V 5 bases and J 4 bases, with 6 bases left between them. The CDR3 totals 12 residues. The DNA for the CDR3 is TGTGCCAGCAGCCCCCAGTACAATGAGCAGTTCTTC. Translation: CASSPQYNEQFF.

The chain combines TRBV30 with TRBJ1-6; 7 bases align to TRBD1. Trimming took 2 bases from V and 3 from J; bases not matched to a gene: 10. This CDR3 contains 17 residues. Per the germline V gene, CDR1 is GTSNPN and CDR2 is SVGIG (reference sequence). The DNA of the CDR3 is TGTGCCTGGAGTCGTAAAACAGGGGTGAACTATAATTCACCCCTCCACTTT. Protein: CAWSRKTGVNYNSPLHF.

The CDR3 protein is CSARDHDWDSPLHF. Written as DNA, the CDR3 is TGCAGTGCTAGAGATCACGACTGGGATTCACCCCTCCACTTT. V and J are TRBV20-1 and TRBJ1-6; D is unresolved. In germline, CDR1 is DFQATT, CDR2 SNEGSKA (reference sequence). This CDR3 is built from 14 residues. V was clipped by 0 bases and J by 8 bases, with 11 bases between them.

The gene calls are TRBV5-1 and TRBJ2-5, with D possibly matching TRBD1 (6 bases). The germline V and J ends were trimmed by 2 bases and 5 bases, with 16 bases remaining between them. From germline, CDR1 is SGHRS and CDR2 YFSETQ. The CDR3 sequence is 15 residues long. This CDR3 is CASSFQRGSDETQYF. The CDR3 nucleotides are TGCGCCAGCAGCTTCCAAAGGGGGAGCGATGAGACCCAGTACTTC.

The chain is built from TRBV9 and TRBJ2-5; 15 bases map to TRBD2. Trimming took 3 bases from V and 1 from J; bases not matched to a gene: 4. The length of the CDR3 is 17 residues. CDR1 and CDR2 from the germline V gene are SGDLS and YYNGEE. The CDR3 DNA is TGTGCCAGCAGCGACGGGACTAGCGGGGGGACCCAAGAGACCCAGTACTTC. It encodes CASSDGTSGGTQETQYF.

The rearrangement links TRBV7-9 to TRBJ1-1; D gene unclear. Germline CDR1 reads SEHNR; CDR2 reads FQNEAQ (reference sequence). Trimming cost V 5 bases and J 7 bases, with 11 bases left between them. The CDR3 loop spans 12 amino acids. CDR3 amino acids: CASSLIGSEAFF. CDR3 nucleotide sequence: TGTGCCAGCAGCCTAATCGGGAGTGAAGCTTTCTTT.

V gene TRBV5-1 combines with J gene TRBJ2-7, with 8 bases identical to TRBD2. The CDR3 length is 17 residues. The ends lost 4 bases at V and 2 bases at J; junction bases unmatched: 14. Germline V gives CDR1 SGHRS, CDR2 YFSETQ. The CDR3, as DNA: TGCGCCAGCAGCCCGGGGGGGAGCTTTAGGTTTGCCTACGAGCAGTACTTC. Protein: CASSPGGSFRFAYEQYF.

This clonotype was observed once. The rearrangement joins TRBV5-1 to TRBJ2-7; 7 bases fit TRBD1. V was clipped by 0 bases and J by 1 base; unmatched bases: 7. The CDR3 spans 16 residues. CDR1 SGHRS and CDR2 YFSETQ come from the germline V gene. This CDR3 reads CASSLGQGSLSYEQYF. CDR3 nucleotide sequence: TGCGCCAGCAGCTTGGGACAGGGCAGTCTTTCCTACGAGCAGTACTTC. The full variable domain, with the rest looked up from reference TRBV5-1 and TRBJ2-7, is KAGVTQTPRYLIKTRGQQVTLSCSPISGHRSVSWYQQTPGQGLQFLFEYFSETQRNKGNFPGRFSGRQFSNSRSEMNVSTLELGDSALYLCASSLGQGSLSYEQYFGPGTRLTVT.

The chain carries TRBV6-5 and TRBJ1-4, with 9 bases matching TRBD1. Unmatched junction bases numbered 1, after V lost 0 bases and J lost 5 bases. The germline gives CDR1 MNHEY, CDR2 SVGAGI. The CDR3 is made up of 15 amino acids. The CDR3: CASSYSTGGNEKLFF. The CDR3 coding sequence is TGTGCCAGCAGTTACTCGACAGGGGGAAATGAAAAACTGTTTTTT.

The chain employs TRBV5-4 and TRBJ1-1; no reliable D call. Germline V gene sequence: CDR1 SGHNT, CDR2 YYREEE (reference sequence). V shed 2 bases and J shed 1 base, with 6 bases lying between them. CDR3 length: 13 residues. In DNA form, the CDR3 reads TGTGCCAGCAGCTTACCCAAGAACACTGAAGCTTTCTTT. Translation gives CASSLPKNTEAFF.

This clonotype was counted only a few times. The genes are TRBV5-5 and TRBJ1-5; D is undetermined. The CDR3 runs 16 residues. V was cut by 0 bases and J by 3 bases, with 13 bases left in between. CDR1 is SGHKS, CDR2 YYEKEE, per germline (reference sequence). CDR3: CASSLGVGTVNQPQHF. CDR3 in DNA: TGTGCCAGCAGCTTGGGGGTGGGTACGGTCAATCAGCCCCAGCATTTT.

The genes are TRBV20-1 and TRBJ1-2; D is possibly TRBD1 (6 bases). The CDR3 sequence is 15 residues long. V dropped 2 bases and J dropped 2 bases, with 15 bases sitting between them. The germline gives CDR1 DFQATT, CDR2 SNEGSKA (reference sequence). The CDR3 reads CSARSYGTLNYGYTF. CDR3 sequence (DNA): TGCAGTGCTAGATCCTACGGGACACTGAACTATGGCTACACCTTC.

This clonotype was counted between two and nine times. The gene calls are TRBV9 and TRBJ2-1; D not certain. V was shortened by 3 bases and J by 4 bases, with 17 bases between the two germline ends. The CDR3 length is 16 residues. CDR1 SGDLS and CDR2 YYNGEE come from the germline V gene. The CDR3 DNA follows: TGTGCCAGCAGCGCGAGCCGGGTTTACCCTTACAATGAGCAGTTCTTC. Its protein product is CASSASRVYPYNEQFF.

The chain is built from TRBV5-1 and TRBJ2-3; TRBD2 aligns across 7 bases. Trimming removed 4 bases from V and 7 bases from J; junction bases left unmatched: 12. The length of the CDR3 is 15 residues. Germline values: CDR1 SGHRS, CDR2 YFSETQ. This CDR3 is CASSIGRDYHHTQYF. Here the CDR3 DNA reads TGCGCCAGCAGCATCGGCCGGGACTACCATCATACGCAGTATTTT.

This clonotype appeared a few times. The CDR3 bases are TGCGCCACCGGGACACCGTATGGCTACACCTTC. This codes for CATGTPYGYTF. The chain is built from TRBV5-1 and TRBJ1-2; D might be TRBD1 (6 bases). The germline gives CDR1 SGHRS, CDR2 YFSETQ. This CDR3 region has 11 residues. Trimming shortened V by 9 bases and J by 5 bases, and 11 bases separated the two germline ends.

V and J are TRBV5-1 and TRBJ1-2, with 10 bases aligning to TRBD1. Per germline, CDR1 SGHRS and CDR2 YFSETQ. Germline trimming cut 2 bases from V and 3 bases from J; bases unmatched to any gene: 10. The length of the CDR3 is 17 residues. CDR3 bases: TGCGCCAGCAGCTTCGGGCGGACAGGGGGGAACTACTATGGCTACACCTTC. Translation gives CASSFGRTGGNYYGYTF.

J is TRBJ2-5 and V is TRBV4-3; D call uncertain. V lost 1 base to trimming and J lost 7 bases, with 7 bases between them. Looked up from germline, CDR1 is LGHNA and CDR2 is YSLEER. The CDR3 has 12 residues. The CDR3 loop reads CASSQGEGTQYF. The CDR3 coding sequence is TGCGCCAGCAGCCAAGGGGAAGGGACCCAGTACTTC.

The rearrangement joins TRBV20-1 to TRBJ2-3; possibly TRBD1 or TRBD2 for D (5 bases each). From germline, CDR1 is DFQATT and CDR2 SNEGSKA (reference sequence). Deletions cut 5 bases from V and 2 bases from J, with 14 bases between. The CDR3 covers 14 residues. Written as DNA, the CDR3 is TGCAGTGCTGGGCCCCCGGGGCCCACAGATACGCAGTATTTT. Its translation is CSAGPPGPTDTQYF.

The chain has TRBV7-2 and TRBJ2-2; 13 bases agree with TRBD2. The CDR3 runs to 15 residues. After removal of 6 bases from V and 6 bases from J, the junction contained 4 bases not matched to a gene. Germline lookup yields CDR1 SGHTA and CDR2 FQGNSA. The CDR3 DNA follows: TGTGCCAGCAGTTTCGGACTAGCGGGAGCCGGGGAGCTGTTTTTT. Translation gives CASSFGLAGAGELFF.

This clonotype was recorded a few times. The chain has TRBV6-2 or TRBV6-3 and TRBJ2-1, with D tentatively TRBD2 (5 bases). V was clipped by 2 bases and J by 8 bases, with 19 bases between them. The CDR3 spans 16 residues. The V gene's germline CDR1 is MNHEY and CDR2 SVGEGT. CDR3 in amino acids: CASSYGGTGGRHEQFF. The DNA for the CDR3 is TGTGCCAGCAGTTACGGAGGTACCGGAGGTAGGCATGAGCAGTTCTTC.

The chain is built from TRBV12-3 or TRBV12-4 and TRBJ2-7; either TRBD1 or TRBD2 may supply D (5 bases each). The germline V and J ends were trimmed by 1 base and 2 bases, with 21 bases remaining between them. The CDR3 has 18 residues. CDR3 in DNA: TGTGCCAGCAGTTTAGGGGGACCGTGGGGGACGGAGCCCTACGAGCAGTACTTC. This gives the protein CASSLGGPWGTEPYEQYF.

This clonotype occurred many times. The V and J genes are TRBV6-2 or TRBV6-3 and TRBJ2-3; 10 bases agree with TRBD2. Losses at the gene ends were 6 bases for V and 1 base for J; bases not matched to a gene: 4. Germline loops: CDR1 MNHEY, CDR2 SVGEGT. The CDR3 contains 15 residues. As DNA, the CDR3 is TGTGCCAGCAGCCCTGGGACTAGCGGCACAGATACGCAGTATTTT. This sequence encodes CASSPGTSGTDTQYF.

This sequence joins TRBV4-3 and TRBJ2-7; tentatively, D is TRBD1 (5 bases). Germline V CDR1 and CDR2: LGHNA, YSLEER. CDR3 length equals 14 residues. The ends were cut back, 2 bases at V and 3 bases at J, with 11 bases in the middle. CDR3 nucleotide sequence: TGCGCCAGCAGCCAACAGGGCGGCAGCTACGAGCAGTACTTC. Its protein product is CASSQQGGSYEQYF.

This clonotype came up a few times. The V and J genes are TRBV18 and TRBJ2-3; no definite D call. This CDR3 contains 15 residues. Trimming left V 1 base short and J 6 bases short, with 14 bases between. Per the germline V gene, CDR1 is KGHSH and CDR2 is LQKENI. The CDR3 protein is CASSPLAIGIDTQYF. CDR3 DNA: TGTGCCAGCTCACCACTCGCCATTGGGATCGATACGCAGTATTTT.

The V gene is TRBV20-1, the J gene TRBJ2-4; perhaps TRBD1 as D (6 bases). Trimming left V 6 bases short and J 5 bases short, with 14 bases between. Germline lookup yields CDR1 DFQATT and CDR2 SNEGSKA (reference sequence). This CDR3 has 13 residues. CDR3 sequence reads: CSARLRGENIQYF. CDR3 nucleotides: TGCAGTGCCCGACTCAGGGGAGAAAACATTCAGTACTTC.